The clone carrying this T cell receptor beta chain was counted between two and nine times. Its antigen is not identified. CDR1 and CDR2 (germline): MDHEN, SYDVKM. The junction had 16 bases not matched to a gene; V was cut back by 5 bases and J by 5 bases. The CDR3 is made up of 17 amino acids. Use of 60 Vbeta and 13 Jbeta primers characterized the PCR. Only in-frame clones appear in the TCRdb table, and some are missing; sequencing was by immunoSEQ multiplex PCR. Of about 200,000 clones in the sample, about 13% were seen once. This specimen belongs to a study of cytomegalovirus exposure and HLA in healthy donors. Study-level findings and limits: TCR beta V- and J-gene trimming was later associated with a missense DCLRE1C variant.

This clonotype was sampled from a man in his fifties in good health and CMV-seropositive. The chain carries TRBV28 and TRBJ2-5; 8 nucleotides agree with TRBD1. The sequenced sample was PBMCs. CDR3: CASSAGRGLIGRETQYF. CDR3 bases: TGTGCCAGCAGTGCGGGCAGGGGGCTTATAGGTCGGGAGACCCAGTACTTC.